These 12 T cell receptor beta chains were sequenced from one sample in a study of T cells after yellow fever vaccination. A single record per CDR3 protein comes from TCRdb applying MiXCR to the 5' RACE reads. The data hold about 350,000 distinct CDR3 sequences, with around 8.1% observed a single time. The source was PBMCs, collected about 49 days after the first yellow fever vaccination. The receptors originated from a man aged 18-30 years who received the YFV17D yellow fever vaccine.

In its sample, this clonotype was seen many times. The V call is TRBV7-8, the J call TRBJ2-1; 10 bases map to TRBD2. J was trimmed by 4 bases and V by 3 bases; bases with no gene match: 3. This CDR3 spans 15 amino acids. Germline loops: CDR1 SGHVS, CDR2 FQNEAQ. DNA for the CDR3: TGTGCCAGCAGCTTCGCAGCGGGGGGGTACAATGAGCAGTTCTTC. Its protein product is CASSFAAGGYNEQFF. Full variable domain (outside the CDR3, taken from reference TRBV7-8 and TRBJ2-1): GAGVSQSPRYKVAKRGQDVALRCDPISGHVSLFWYQQALGQGPEFLTYFQNEAQLDKSGLPSDRFFAERPEGSVSTLKIQRTQQEDSAVYLCASSFAAGGYNEQFFGPGTRLTVL.

V is TRBV5-1 and J is TRBJ1-5, with D hard to call. This CDR3 is 15 amino acids long. V lost 0 bases, J lost 2 bases, and 9 bases lay in between. Germline CDR1 SGHRS, CDR2 YFSETQ. The CDR3 protein is CASSLAGMGNQPQHF. The CDR3 region has the DNA TGCGCCAGCAGCTTGGCGGGGATGGGCAATCAGCCCCAGCATTTT.

The genes are TRBV7-2 and TRBJ1-1; a possible D gene is TRBD1 (6 bases). The CDR3 is made up of 15 amino acids. With 2 bases removed from V and 4 bases from J, the gap between germline ends came to 14 bases. Germline assignment: CDR1 SGHTA and CDR2 FQGNSA. CDR3 bases: TGTGCCAGCAGCTTAAGGGGAACAGGGCTCACTGAAGCTTTCTTT. Amino acids: CASSLRGTGLTEAFF.

This clonotype was seen more than once but under ten times. The V gene is TRBV5-3, the J gene TRBJ2-1, with D maybe TRBD1 (6 bases). TRBV5-3 is known as an ORF, though its function is uncertain. The CDR3 consists of 15 residues. Trimming removed 0 bases from V and 9 bases from J, with 16 bases in between. The CDR3 reads CARSLGQGNYGEQFF. CDR3 in DNA: TGTGCCAGAAGCTTGGGGCAGGGGAATTACGGTGAGCAGTTCTTC.

This clonotype was counted only a few times. The rearrangement uses TRBV20-1 and TRBJ1-4; 7 bases fit TRBD1. This CDR3 has 13 amino acids. Germline loops: CDR1 DFQATT, CDR2 SNEGSKA (reference sequence). Trimming at V came to 3 bases and at J to 8 bases, leaving 6 bases not matched to a gene. The CDR3 loop is CSASRGMYEKLFF. The DNA for the CDR3 is TGCAGTGCTAGCAGGGGGATGTACGAAAAACTGTTTTTT.

This clonotype came up a few times. The V call is TRBV7-2, the J call TRBJ2-5; 16 bases line up with TRBD2. Germline assignment: CDR1 SGHTA and CDR2 FQGNSA. The ends lost 5 bases at V and 5 bases at J; junction bases unmatched: 8. This CDR3 is 17 amino acids long. Here the CDR3 reads CASSPRGLAGGSETQYF. In DNA form, the CDR3 reads TGTGCCAGCAGCCCCCGGGGACTAGCGGGGGGGAGTGAGACCCAGTACTTC.

This clonotype was observed a few times. This chain uses TRBV5-1 with TRBJ2-7, with D perhaps matching TRBD1 (5 bases). This CDR3 contains 12 residues. Germline lookup yields CDR1 SGHRS and CDR2 YFSETQ. V shed 4 bases and J shed 3 bases, with 8 bases lying between them. The CDR3 nucleotides read TGCGCCAGCAGCGTAGGGGTCTACGAGCAGTACTTC. It encodes CASSVGVYEQYF.

This clonotype came up a few times. This chain uses TRBV5-1 with TRBJ2-7, with D hard to call. The germline V gene has CDR1 SGHRS and CDR2 YFSETQ. V was cut by 0 bases and J by 0 bases, with 7 bases left in between. CDR3 length equals 14 residues. The DNA of the CDR3 is TGCGCCAGCAGCTTGGACAAGAGCTCCTACGAGCAGTACTTC. Its translation: CASSLDKSSYEQYF.

This clonotype was observed a few times. The chain combines TRBV2 with TRBJ2-7; D is perhaps TRBD2 (5 bases). Looked up from germline, CDR1 is SNHLY and CDR2 is FYNNEI. The CDR3 is 15 residues long. V lost 6 bases and J 3 bases, leaving 18 bases between the germline ends. The CDR3 nucleotides read TGTGCCAGCAGGGGCGGACTGAAGTCCAGCTACGAGCAGTACGTC. Translated, it gives CASRGGLKSSYEQYV.

The rearrangement joins TRBV24-1 to TRBJ2-6; unclear D gene. This CDR3 is built from 16 residues. The V end was cut by 2 bases, the J end by 4 bases, with 11 bases between. CDR1 and CDR2 (germline): KGHDR, SFDVKD. For the CDR3, the DNA is TGTGCCACCAGTGATTCCATGACTGGGGGGGCCAACGTCCTGACTTTC. This encodes CATSDSMTGGANVLTF.

The sample holds many counts of this clonotype. J is TRBJ2-3 and V is TRBV7-6; D gene ambiguous. The CDR3 spans 15 residues. CDR1 is SGHVS and CDR2 is FNYEAQ in the germline V gene. V lost 2 bases and J lost 6, with 15 bases in between. As DNA, the CDR3 is TGTGCCAGCAGCTTAAATGGGCTCTTGGCCGATACGCAGTATTTT. Its translation: CASSLNGLLADTQYF. Based on the CDR3 plus reference TRBV7-6 and TRBJ2-3, the full variable domain is GAGVSQSPRYKVTKRGQDVALRCDPISGHVSLYWYRQALGQGPEFLTYFNYEAQQDKSGLPNDRFSAERPEGSISTLTIQRTEQRDSAMYRCASSLNGLLADTQYFGPGTRLTVL.

The chain joins TRBV18 to TRBJ2-1, with D perhaps matching TRBD2 (5 bases). The germline V and J ends were trimmed by 2 bases and 5 bases, with 10 bases remaining between them. The CDR3 has 14 amino acids. Germline CDR1 and CDR2: KGHSH and LQKENI. The CDR3 spells CASSPSGKDNEQFF. Here the CDR3 DNA reads TGTGCCAGCTCACCATCCGGGAAAGACAATGAGCAGTTCTTC.